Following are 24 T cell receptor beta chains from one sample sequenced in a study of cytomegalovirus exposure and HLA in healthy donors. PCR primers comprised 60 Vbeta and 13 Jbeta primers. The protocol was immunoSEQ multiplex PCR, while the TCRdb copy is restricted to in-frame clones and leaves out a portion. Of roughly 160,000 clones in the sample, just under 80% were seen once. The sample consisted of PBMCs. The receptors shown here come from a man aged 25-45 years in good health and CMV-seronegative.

The CDR3 DNA reads as TGTGCCAGCAGCCCCCGCGGGGGGGGCTCTGGGGCCAACGTCCTGACTTTC. Protein product: CASSPRGGGSGANVLTF. The chain has TRBV7-9 and TRBJ2-6, with 9 bases lining up with TRBD2. In germline, CDR1 is SEHNR, CDR2 FQNEAQ (reference sequence). V trimming: 5 bases; J trimming: 0 bases; junction bases outside the gene matches: 5. The CDR3 contains 17 residues.

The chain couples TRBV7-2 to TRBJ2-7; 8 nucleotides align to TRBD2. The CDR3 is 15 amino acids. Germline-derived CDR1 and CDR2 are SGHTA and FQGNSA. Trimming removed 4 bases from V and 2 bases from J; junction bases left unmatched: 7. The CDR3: CASSSNSGAPYEQYF. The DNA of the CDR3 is TGTGCCAGCAGCTCAAATAGCGGGGCCCCCTACGAGCAGTACTTC.

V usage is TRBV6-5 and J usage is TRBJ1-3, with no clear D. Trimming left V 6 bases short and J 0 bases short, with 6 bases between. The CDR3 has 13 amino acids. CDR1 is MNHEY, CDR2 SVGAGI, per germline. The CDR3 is CASRESSGNTIYF. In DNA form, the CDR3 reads TGTGCCAGCAGGGAGAGCTCTGGAAACACCATATATTTT.

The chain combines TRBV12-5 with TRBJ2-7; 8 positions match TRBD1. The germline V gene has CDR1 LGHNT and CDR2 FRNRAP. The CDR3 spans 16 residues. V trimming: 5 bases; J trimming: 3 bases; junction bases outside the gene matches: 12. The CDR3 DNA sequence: TGTGCTAGTGGTCCACCTAAGGACAGGGTAGTCTACGAGCAGTACTTC. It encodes CASGPPKDRVVYEQYF.

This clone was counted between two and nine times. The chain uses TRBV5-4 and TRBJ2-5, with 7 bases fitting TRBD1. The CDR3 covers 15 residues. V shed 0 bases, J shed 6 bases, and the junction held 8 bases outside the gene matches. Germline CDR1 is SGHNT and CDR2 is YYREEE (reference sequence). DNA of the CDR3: TGTGCCAGCAGCTTGGGGGACAGAGGAGAGAAGACCCAGTACTTC. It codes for CASSLGDRGEKTQYF.

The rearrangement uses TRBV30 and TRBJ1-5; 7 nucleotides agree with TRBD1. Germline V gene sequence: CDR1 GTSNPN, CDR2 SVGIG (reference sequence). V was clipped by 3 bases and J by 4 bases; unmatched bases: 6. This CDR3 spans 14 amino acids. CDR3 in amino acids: CAWRDPGQNQPQHF. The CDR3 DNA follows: TGTGCCTGGAGGGATCCGGGACAGAATCAGCCCCAGCATTTT.

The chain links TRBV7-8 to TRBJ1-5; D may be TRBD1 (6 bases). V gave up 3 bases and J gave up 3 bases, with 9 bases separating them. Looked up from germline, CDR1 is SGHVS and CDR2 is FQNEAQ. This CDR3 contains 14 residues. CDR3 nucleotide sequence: TGTGCCAGCAGCTTTCGACAGGCCAATCAGCCCCAGCATTTT. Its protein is CASSFRQANQPQHF.

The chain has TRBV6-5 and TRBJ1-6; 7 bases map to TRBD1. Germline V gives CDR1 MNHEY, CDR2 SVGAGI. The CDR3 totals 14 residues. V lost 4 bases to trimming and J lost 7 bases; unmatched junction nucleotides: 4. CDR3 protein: CASSSGQLNSPLHF. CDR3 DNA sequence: TGTGCCAGCAGTTCGGGACAGTTAAATTCACCCCTCCACTTT.

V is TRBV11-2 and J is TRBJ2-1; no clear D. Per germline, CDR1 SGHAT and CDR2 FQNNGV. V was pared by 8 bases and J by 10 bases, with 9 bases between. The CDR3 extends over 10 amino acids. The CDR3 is CASGLREQFF. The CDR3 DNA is TGTGCCAGCGGCCTCAGGGAGCAGTTCTTC.

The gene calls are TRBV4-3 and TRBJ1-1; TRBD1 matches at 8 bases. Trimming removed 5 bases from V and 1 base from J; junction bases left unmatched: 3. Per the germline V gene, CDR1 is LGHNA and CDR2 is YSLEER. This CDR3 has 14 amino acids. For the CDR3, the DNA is TGCGCCAGCAGCGGACAGGGAGAGAACACTGAAGCTTTCTTT. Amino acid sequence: CASSGQGENTEAFF.

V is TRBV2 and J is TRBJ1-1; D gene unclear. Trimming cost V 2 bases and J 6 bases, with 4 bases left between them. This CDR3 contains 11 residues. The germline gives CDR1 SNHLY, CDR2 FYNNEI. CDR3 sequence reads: CASSEQAEAFF. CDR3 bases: TGTGCCAGCAGTGAACAGGCTGAAGCTTTCTTT.

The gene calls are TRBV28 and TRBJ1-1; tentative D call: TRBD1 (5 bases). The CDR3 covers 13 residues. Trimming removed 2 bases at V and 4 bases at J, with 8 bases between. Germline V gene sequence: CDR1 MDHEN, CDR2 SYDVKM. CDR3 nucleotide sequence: TGTGCCAGCAGTTTAGCCAGGGCCACTGAAGCTTTCTTT. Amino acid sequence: CASSLARATEAFF.

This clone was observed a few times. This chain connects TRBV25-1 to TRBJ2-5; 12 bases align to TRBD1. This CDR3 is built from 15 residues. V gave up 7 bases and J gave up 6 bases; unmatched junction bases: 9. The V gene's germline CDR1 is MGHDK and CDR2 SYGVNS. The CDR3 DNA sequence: TGTGCCAGCAACGCCGGGACAGGGGGCCCCAAGACCCAGTACTTC. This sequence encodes CASNAGTGGPKTQYF.

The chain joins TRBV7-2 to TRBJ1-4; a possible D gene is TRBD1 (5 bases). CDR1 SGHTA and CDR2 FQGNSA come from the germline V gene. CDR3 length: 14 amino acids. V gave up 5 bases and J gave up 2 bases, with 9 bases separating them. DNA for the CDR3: TGTGCCAGCAGCCCTGGGGGGACTAATGAAAAACTGTTTTTT. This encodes CASSPGGTNEKLFF.

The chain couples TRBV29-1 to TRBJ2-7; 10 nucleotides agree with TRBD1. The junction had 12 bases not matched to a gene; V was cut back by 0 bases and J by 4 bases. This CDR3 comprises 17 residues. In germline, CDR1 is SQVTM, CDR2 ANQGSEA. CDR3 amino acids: CSVEDSPRQGARYEQYF. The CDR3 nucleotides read TGCAGCGTTGAAGACTCTCCAAGACAGGGGGCCCGGTACGAGCAGTACTTC.

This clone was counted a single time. The CDR3 coding sequence is TGTGCCAGCAGTTTCGGGGATGAAAAACTGTTTTTT. It yields the protein CASSFGDEKLFF. V and J are TRBV6-5 and TRBJ1-4, with unresolved D. The V and J ends lost 4 bases and 6 bases respectively, with 6 bases between them. The CDR3 extends over 12 amino acids. Germline-derived CDR1 and CDR2 are MNHEY and SVGAGI.

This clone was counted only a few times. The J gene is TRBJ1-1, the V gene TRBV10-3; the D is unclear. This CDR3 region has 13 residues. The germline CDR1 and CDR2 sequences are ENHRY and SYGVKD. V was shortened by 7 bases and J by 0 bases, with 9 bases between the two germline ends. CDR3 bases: TGTGCCATCATCGGGGAATTGAACACTGAAGCTTTCTTT. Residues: CAIIGELNTEAFF.

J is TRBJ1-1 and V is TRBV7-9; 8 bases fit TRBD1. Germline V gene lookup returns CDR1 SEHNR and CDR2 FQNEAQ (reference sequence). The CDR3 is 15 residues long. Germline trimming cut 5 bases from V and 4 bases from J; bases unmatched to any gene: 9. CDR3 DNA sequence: TGTGCCAGCAGCCCAAGACAGGGGTGGACCACTGAAGCTTTCTTT. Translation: CASSPRQGWTTEAFF.

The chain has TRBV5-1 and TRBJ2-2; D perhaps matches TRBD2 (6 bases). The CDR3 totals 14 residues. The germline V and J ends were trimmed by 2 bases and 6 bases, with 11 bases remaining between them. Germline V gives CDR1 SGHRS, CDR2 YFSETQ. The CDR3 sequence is CASSFGGAPGELFF. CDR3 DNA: TGCGCCAGCAGCTTTGGCGGGGCTCCCGGGGAGCTGTTTTTT.

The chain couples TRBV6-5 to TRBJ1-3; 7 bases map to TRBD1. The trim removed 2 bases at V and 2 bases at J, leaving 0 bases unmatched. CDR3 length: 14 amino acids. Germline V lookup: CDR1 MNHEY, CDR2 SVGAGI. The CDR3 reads CASSYGTAGNTIYF. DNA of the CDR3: TGTGCCAGCAGTTACGGGACAGCTGGAAACACCATATATTTT.

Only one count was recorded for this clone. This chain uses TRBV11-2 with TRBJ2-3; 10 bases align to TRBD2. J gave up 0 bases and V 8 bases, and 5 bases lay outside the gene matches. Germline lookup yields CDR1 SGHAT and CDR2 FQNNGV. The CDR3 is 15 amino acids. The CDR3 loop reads CASGELAGSTDTQYF. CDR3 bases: TGTGCCAGCGGCGAACTAGCGGGAAGCACAGATACGCAGTATTTT. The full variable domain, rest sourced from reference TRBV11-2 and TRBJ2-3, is EAGVAQSPRYKIIEKRQSVAFWCNPISGHATLYWYQQILGQGPKLLIQFQNNGVVDDSQLPKDRFSAERLKGVDSTLKIQPAKLEDSAVYLCASGELAGSTDTQYFGPGTRLTVL.

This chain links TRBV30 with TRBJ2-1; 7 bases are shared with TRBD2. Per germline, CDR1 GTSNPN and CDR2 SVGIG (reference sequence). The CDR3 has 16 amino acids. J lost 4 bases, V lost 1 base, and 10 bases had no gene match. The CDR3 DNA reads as TGTGCCTGGAGTGGGTGGGAGGGAGATCGTTACAATGAGCAGTTCTTC. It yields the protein CAWSGWEGDRYNEQFF.

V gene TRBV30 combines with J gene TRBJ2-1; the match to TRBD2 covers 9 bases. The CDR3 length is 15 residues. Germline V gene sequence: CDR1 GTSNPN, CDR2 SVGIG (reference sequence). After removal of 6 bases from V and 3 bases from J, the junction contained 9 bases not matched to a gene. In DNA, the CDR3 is TGTGCCTGCCGCCCCCCTAGCGGGATCTACAATGAGCAGTTCTTC. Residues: CACRPPSGIYNEQFF.

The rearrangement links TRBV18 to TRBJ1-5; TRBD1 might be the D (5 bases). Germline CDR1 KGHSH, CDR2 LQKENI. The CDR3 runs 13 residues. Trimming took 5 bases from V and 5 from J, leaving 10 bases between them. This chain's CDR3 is CASSGQGDQPQHF. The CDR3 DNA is TGTGCCAGCTCAGGCCAGGGTGATCAGCCCCAGCATTTT.